Below, 20 T cell receptor beta chains from the same sample are listed, as sequenced in a study of CD8 T cells in ankylosing spondylitis (dated 2017 in TCRdb). Receptor amplification or capture employed 5' RACE. The instrument was an Illumina HiSeq 2500. The public sequencing data were trimmed at Q25 with fastp and processed into clonotypes with MiXCR by TCRdb, which kept only in-frame beta chains. Identical CDR3 protein sequences are pooled into one entry, listed with their most common genes and DNA. The sample profile shows some 290,000 distinct CDR3 sequences; approximately 20% of them were found once. The ten largest make up 7.8% of the sample. Material: blood, either unsorted or a sorted T cell fraction (not recorded which). These receptors came from a male donor with ankylosing spondylitis or in good health (not recorded which).

Many counts were recorded for this clonotype. The V and J genes are TRBV6-1 and TRBJ2-1; D is unclear. The germline gives CDR1 MNHNS, CDR2 SASEGT. This CDR3 is 12 amino acids long. V lost 8 bases and J 4 bases, leaving 9 bases between the germline ends. The CDR3: CASLEGYNEQFF. CDR3 sequence (DNA): TGTGCCAGCCTGGAAGGATACAATGAGCAGTTCTTC.

Only a few counts were recorded for this clonotype. V gene TRBV28 combines with J gene TRBJ2-7; 7 nucleotides agree with TRBD1. This CDR3 spans 13 amino acids. Per the germline V gene, CDR1 is MDHEN and CDR2 is SYDVKM. V was clipped by 5 bases and J by 5 bases; unmatched bases: 6. The CDR3 sequence: CASSIRGINEQYV. CDR3 in DNA: TGTGCCAGCAGTATCAGGGGGATAAACGAGCAGTACGTC.

The V gene is TRBV20-1, the J gene TRBJ2-7; 9 nucleotides agree with TRBD2. V shed 3 bases, J shed 2 bases, and the junction held 5 bases outside the gene matches. The CDR3 is 14 amino acids. Looked up from germline, CDR1 is DFQATT and CDR2 is SNEGSKA (reference sequence). CDR3 DNA: TGCAGTGCTAGGCTAGCGGGGTTTACCTACGAGCAGTACGTC. Translation: CSARLAGFTYEQYV.

The sample holds many counts of this clonotype. The chain combines TRBV5-1 with TRBJ2-1; TRBD2 is a possible D gene (5 bases). The V gene lost 1 base and the J gene lost 5 bases, with 10 bases spanning the gap. The CDR3 is 14 residues long. Per the germline V gene, CDR1 is SGHRS and CDR2 is YFSETQ. The CDR3 here is CASSLTWTDNEQFF. The CDR3 nucleotides are TGCGCCAGCAGCTTGACCTGGACTGACAATGAGCAGTTCTTC. Using reference TRBV5-1 and TRBJ2-1 for the parts outside the CDR3, the full variable domain is KAGVTQTPRYLIKTRGQQVTLSCSPISGHRSVSWYQQTPGQGLQFLFEYFSETQRNKGNFPGRFSGRQFSNSRSEMNVSTLELGDSALYLCASSLTWTDNEQFFGPGTRLTVL.

As for this clonotype: A much larger clonotype is one base distant, so this may be a read error. The J gene is TRBJ2-1, the V gene TRBV25-1, with D hard to call. The CDR3 covers 15 residues. Germline V gives CDR1 MGHDK, CDR2 SYGVNS. The CDR3 DNA follows: TGTGTCAGCAGCGAAGGGTTGAGCTCCTACAATGAGCAGTTCTTC. It encodes CVSSEGLSSYNEQFF.

The table lists this clonotype with many counts. The chain uses TRBV5-1 and TRBJ1-4; 9 bases line up with TRBD1. This CDR3 has 13 residues. Germline V gene lookup returns CDR1 SGHRS and CDR2 YFSETQ. The trim removed 4 bases at V and 15 bases at J, leaving 10 bases unmatched. The CDR3 reads CASSKTGTGRMFF. The DNA of the CDR3 is TGCGCCAGCAGCAAGACCGGGACAGGGCGTATGTTTTTT.

The V and J genes are TRBV6-5 and TRBJ2-2; no definite D call. Germline CDR1 reads MNHEY; CDR2 reads SVGAGI. This CDR3 spans 15 amino acids. V was clipped by 0 bases and J by 0 bases, with 5 bases between them. The CDR3 DNA sequence: TGTGCCAGCAGTTACTCTGGGGCGAACACCGGGGAGCTGTTTTTT. Amino acids: CASSYSGANTGELFF.

The V call is TRBV29-1, the J call TRBJ2-5; 7 nucleotides align to TRBD1. Per germline, CDR1 SQVTM and CDR2 ANQGSEA. Trimming took 5 bases from V and 4 from J; bases not matched to a gene: 4. This CDR3 spans 12 amino acids. CDR3 region: CSVRQGRETQYF. The CDR3 DNA sequence: TGCAGCGTTCGACAGGGTAGAGAGACCCAGTACTTC. Full variable domain (outside the CDR3, taken from reference TRBV29-1 and TRBJ2-5): SAVISQKPSRDICQRGTSLTIQCQVDSQVTMMFWYRQQPGQSLTLIATANQGSEATYESGFVIDKFPISRPNLTFSTLTVSNMSPEDSSIYLCSVRQGRETQYFGPGTRLLVL.

In this sample, this clonotype turned up a few times. J is TRBJ1-2 and V is TRBV24-1; D ambiguous. CDR1 is KGHDR, CDR2 SFDVKD, per germline. Trimming cost V 1 base and J 4 bases, with 9 bases left between them. The CDR3 sequence is 14 residues long. CDR3 residues: CATSDFDASYGYTF. In DNA form, the CDR3 reads TGTGCCACCAGTGATTTCGACGCCAGCTATGGCTACACCTTC.

This clonotype was detected a few times. The chain carries TRBV4-2 and TRBJ2-3; D possibly uses TRBD1 or TRBD2 (5 bases each). Looked up from germline, CDR1 is LGHNA and CDR2 is YNFKEQ. V was clipped by 1 base and J by 6 bases, with 23 bases between them. CDR3 length: 18 residues. The CDR3 coding sequence is TGTGCCAGCAGCCAAGGGGATACCGGAGGCTCCGCAGGGGATACGCAGTATTTT. Encoded protein: CASSQGDTGGSAGDTQYF.

This clonotype came up a few times. This chain connects TRBV6-1 to TRBJ2-1; D is perhaps TRBD1 (5 bases). Trimming pared 3 bases from V and 0 bases from J, leaving 9 bases between. The CDR3 consists of 15 residues. Germline V gene data show CDR1 as MNHNS and CDR2 as SASEGT. The CDR3 spells CASSDRASSYNEQFF. CDR3 nucleotides: TGTGCCAGCAGTGACAGGGCGAGCTCCTACAATGAGCAGTTCTTC.

The table lists this clonotype with a count of one. J is TRBJ2-7 and V is TRBV12-3 or TRBV12-4; TRBD2 matches 9 bases. CDR3 length: 18 amino acids. The CDR3 coding sequence is TGTGCCTGCAGTTTAGCGCTAGGACTAGCGAAAAGCTCCTACGAGCAGTACGTC. Its translation: CACSLALGLAKSSYEQYV.

This clonotype has ten or more counts. The chain is built from TRBV20-1 and TRBJ2-2; the D is unclear. The CDR3 is made up of 13 amino acids. Trimming removed 3 bases at V and 6 bases at J, with 11 bases between. Per germline, CDR1 DFQATT and CDR2 SNEGSKA (reference sequence). CDR3 region: CSARSSLSGELFF. In DNA form, the CDR3 reads TGCAGTGCTAGGTCTTCCCTTTCCGGGGAGCTGTTTTTT.

In the case of this clonotype: A single base separates this from a much larger clone, so it may be a read error. The V gene is TRBV20-1, the J gene TRBJ2-3; a weak D match, TRBD1 (6 bases). V was pared by 6 bases and J by 7 bases, with 14 bases between. This CDR3 is built from 12 residues. In germline, CDR1 is DFQATT, CDR2 SNEGSKA (reference sequence). Here the CDR3 DNA reads TGCAGTGCGAGGGGGAACGCAAATACGCAGTATTTT. Its protein is CSARGNANTQYF.

This clonotype was counted a few times. This rearrangement joins TRBV12-3 or TRBV12-4 to TRBJ2-1, with D unclear. The CDR3 has 15 amino acids. V was shortened by 5 bases and J by 1 base, with 12 bases between the two germline ends. In DNA form, the CDR3 reads TGTGCCAGCAGTCTTCAGGCAATTTCCTACAATGAGCAGTTCTTC. This gives the protein CASSLQAISYNEQFF.

This clonotype was picked up a small number of times. This chain connects TRBV10-3 to TRBJ2-1; D ambiguous. Germline V gene sequence: CDR1 ENHRY, CDR2 SYGVKD. The V and J ends lost 4 bases and 6 bases respectively, with 13 bases between them. The CDR3 sequence is 14 residues long. For the CDR3, the DNA is TGTGCCATCAGTGTATTGGGCCCCGGCAATGAGCAGTTCTTC. Its protein is CAISVLGPGNEQFF.

This clonotype was counted ten times or more. This chain connects TRBV12-3 or TRBV12-4 to TRBJ1-2; no clear D gene. The CDR3 contains 13 residues. Trimming removed 5 bases from V and 6 bases from J, with 13 bases in between. The CDR3 region is CASSSPFTDGYTF. For the CDR3, the DNA is TGTGCCAGCAGTAGCCCCTTCACCGATGGCTACACCTTC.

This clonotype was counted a few times. The rearrangement links TRBV20-1 to TRBJ1-2; a weak D match, TRBD1 (5 bases). The CDR3 runs to 14 residues. V was cut by 0 bases and J by 4 bases, with 12 bases left in between. CDR1 is DFQATT, CDR2 SNEGSKA, per germline (reference sequence). For the CDR3, the DNA is TGCAGTGCTAGAGAGGAGGGGCAGGTCTATGGCTACACCTTC. It encodes CSAREEGQVYGYTF.

This clonotype was detected a few times. The chain links TRBV6-2 or TRBV6-3 to TRBJ2-3; D not resolved. The CDR3 runs 14 residues. Trimming removed 6 bases from V and 1 base from J, with 11 bases in between. Germline CDR1 is MNHEY and CDR2 is SVGEGT. The chain's CDR3 is CASRNGPRTDTQYF. Written as DNA, the CDR3 is TGTGCCAGCAGAAACGGACCCCGCACAGATACGCAGTATTTT.

This clonotype was seen more than once but under ten times. This rearrangement joins TRBV28 to TRBJ2-6, with D possibly being TRBD1 (6 bases). The CDR3 totals 16 residues. V was pared by 8 bases and J by 4 bases, with 18 bases between. In germline, CDR1 is MDHEN, CDR2 SYDVKM. The CDR3 DNA sequence: TGTGCCAGCCCCCCCACCAGGGGACCCGGGGCCAACGTCCTGACTTTC. It is translated as CASPPTRGPGANVLTF.